The 6 T cell receptor beta chains presented below share a single source sample, sequenced in a study of T cell responses to AZD1222 COVID-19 vaccine. Method: immunoSEQ multiplex PCR; TCRdb's copy keeps in-frame clones and lacks some. Among fewer than 180,000 clones, 90% were seen once, and the ten largest hold less than 3.5%. The starting material was peripheral blood, obtained 28 days after the second AZD1222 dose. The source is an adult who received the AZD1222 COVID-19 vaccine.

V gene TRBV6-5 combines with J gene TRBJ1-3, with 7 bases matching TRBD1. Germline V CDR1 and CDR2: MNHEY, SVGAGI. V was clipped by 6 bases and J by 6 bases; unmatched bases: 5. This CDR3 contains 13 residues. Written as DNA, the CDR3 is TGTGCCAGCAGAGGGACAGCCGAAAACACCATATATTTT. Translated: CASRGTAENTIYF.

The V call is TRBV4-1, the J call TRBJ2-1; TRBD2 aligns across 8 bases. The V segment lost 5 bases and the J segment 4 bases; nucleotides outside the gene matches: 7. The length of the CDR3 is 15 residues. CDR1 is MGHRA and CDR2 is YSYEKL in the germline V gene. The CDR3: CASSALAGGYNEQFF. The CDR3 DNA reads as TGCGCCAGCAGCGCCCTAGCGGGCGGTTACAATGAGCAGTTCTTC.

The chain combines TRBV7-9 with TRBJ1-4; D ambiguous. The CDR3 loop spans 15 amino acids. With 2 bases removed from V and 4 bases from J, the gap between germline ends came to 11 bases. From germline, CDR1 is SEHNR and CDR2 FQNEAQ (reference sequence). The CDR3 region has the DNA TGTGCCAGCAGCTTAACCATAACGCTTAATGAAAAACTGTTTTTT. Amino acids: CASSLTITLNEKLFF.

The rearrangement uses TRBV27 and TRBJ1-1; 11 nucleotides align to TRBD1. Unmatched junction bases numbered 4, after V lost 5 bases and J lost 5 bases. Germline V gene lookup returns CDR1 MNHEY and CDR2 SMNVEV (reference sequence). This CDR3 comprises 14 residues. The CDR3 protein is CASSRGQGGTEAFF. CDR3 nucleotides: TGTGCCAGCAGTAGGGGACAGGGGGGTACTGAAGCTTTCTTT.

The chain uses TRBV11-2 and TRBJ1-2; D is unresolved. Trimming removed 3 bases at V and 0 bases at J, with 5 bases between. Germline assignment: CDR1 SGHAT and CDR2 FQNNGV. The CDR3 consists of 13 residues. CDR3 sequence reads: CASSFSANYGYTF. DNA of the CDR3: TGTGCCAGCAGCTTTTCAGCTAACTATGGCTACACCTTC.

The rearrangement uses TRBV5-1 and TRBJ1-2; TRBD1 is a possible D gene (5 bases). The V gene's germline CDR1 is SGHRS and CDR2 YFSETQ. V lost 4 bases and J 4 bases, leaving 11 bases between the germline ends. The CDR3 runs 13 residues. The CDR3 sequence is CASSGTGTYGYTF. In DNA, the CDR3 is TGCGCCAGCAGCGGAACAGGAACCTATGGCTACACCTTC.